The subject of this entry is one T cell receptor (beta chain). The data were taken from a study of identical twins. Each CDR3 protein is one row after TCRdb ran MiXCR on the 5' RACE reads. The data show 210,000 or so distinct CDR3 sequences, with 15% seen just once and less than 45% held by the top ten. CDR3 size: 13 residues. CDR1 and CDR2 from the germline V gene are MNHEY and SMNVEV (reference sequence). The J segment lost 10 bases and the V segment lost 4 bases, leaving 5 bases of the junction unmatched. These data were likewise used in another study, on T cells expressing NK-cell markers.

Sequenced material: CD8+ T cells sorted from blood. The chain has TRBV27 and TRBJ1-4; 8 nucleotides align to TRBD1. This TCR was recovered from a woman aged 18-30 years in good health. CDR3 coding DNA: TGTGCCAGCAGTTACGGACAGGGCGGAAAACTGTTTTTT. Amino acids: CASSYGQGGKLFF.